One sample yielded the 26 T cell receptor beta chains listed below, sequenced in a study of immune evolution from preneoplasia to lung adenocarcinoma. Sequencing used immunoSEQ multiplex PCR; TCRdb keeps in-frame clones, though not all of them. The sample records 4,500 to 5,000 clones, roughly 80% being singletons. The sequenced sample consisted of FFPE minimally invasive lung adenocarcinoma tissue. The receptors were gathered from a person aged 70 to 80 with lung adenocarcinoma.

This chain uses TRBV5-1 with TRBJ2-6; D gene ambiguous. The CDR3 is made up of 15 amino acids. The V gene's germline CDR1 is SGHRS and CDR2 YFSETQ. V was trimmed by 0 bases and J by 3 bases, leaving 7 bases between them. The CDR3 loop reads CASSLGGGGANVLTF. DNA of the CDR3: TGCGCCAGCAGCTTGGGAGGTGGTGGGGCCAACGTCCTGACTTTC.

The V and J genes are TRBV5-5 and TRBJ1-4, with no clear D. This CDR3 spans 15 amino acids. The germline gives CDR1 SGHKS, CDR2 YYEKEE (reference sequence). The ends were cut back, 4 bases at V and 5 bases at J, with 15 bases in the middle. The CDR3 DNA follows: TGTGCCAGCAGCCCCAACCAACCCTTCAATGAAAAACTGTTTTTT. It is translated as CASSPNQPFNEKLFF.

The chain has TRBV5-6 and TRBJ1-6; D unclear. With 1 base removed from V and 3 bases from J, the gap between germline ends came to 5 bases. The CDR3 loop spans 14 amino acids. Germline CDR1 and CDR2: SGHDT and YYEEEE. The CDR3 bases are TGTGCCAGCAGCTTGAGCTTCTATAATTCACCCCTCCACTTT. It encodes CASSLSFYNSPLHF. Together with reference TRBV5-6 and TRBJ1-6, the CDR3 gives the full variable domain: DAGVTQSPTHLIKTRGQQVTLRCSPKSGHDTVSWYQQALGQGPQFIFQYYEEEERQRGNFPDRFSGHQFPNYSSELNVNALLLGDSALYLCASSLSFYNSPLHFGNGTRLTVT.

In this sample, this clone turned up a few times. CDR3: CASSWRFGTGPYEQYF. As DNA, the CDR3 is TGCGCCAGCAGTTGGAGATTCGGGACAGGGCCCTACGAGCAGTACTTC. The J gene is TRBJ2-7, the V gene TRBV23-1; 9 bases agree with TRBD1. TRBV23-1 carries the ORF label, with uncertain function. The CDR3 has 16 amino acids. Trimming cost V 5 bases and J 2 bases; bases outside gene matches: 10.

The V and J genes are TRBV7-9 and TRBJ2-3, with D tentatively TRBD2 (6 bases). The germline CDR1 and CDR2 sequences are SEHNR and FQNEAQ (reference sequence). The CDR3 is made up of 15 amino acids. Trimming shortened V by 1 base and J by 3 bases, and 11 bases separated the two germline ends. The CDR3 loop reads CASSLGLGRTDTQYF. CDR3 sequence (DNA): TGTGCCAGCAGCTTAGGACTAGGTAGGACAGATACGCAGTATTTT.

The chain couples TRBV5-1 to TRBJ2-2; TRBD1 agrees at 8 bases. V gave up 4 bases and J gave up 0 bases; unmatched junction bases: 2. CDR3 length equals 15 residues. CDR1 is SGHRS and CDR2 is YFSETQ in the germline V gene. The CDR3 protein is CASSQQGANTGELFF. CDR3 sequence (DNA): TGCGCCAGCAGCCAACAGGGGGCGAACACCGGGGAGCTGTTTTTT.

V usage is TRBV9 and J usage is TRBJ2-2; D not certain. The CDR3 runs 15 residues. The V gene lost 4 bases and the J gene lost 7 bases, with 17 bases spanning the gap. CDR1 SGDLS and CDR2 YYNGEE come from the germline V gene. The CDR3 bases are TGTGCCAGCAGCCCCGTGGTAGGCGCTGGCGGGGAGCTGTTTTTT. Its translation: CASSPVVGAGGELFF.

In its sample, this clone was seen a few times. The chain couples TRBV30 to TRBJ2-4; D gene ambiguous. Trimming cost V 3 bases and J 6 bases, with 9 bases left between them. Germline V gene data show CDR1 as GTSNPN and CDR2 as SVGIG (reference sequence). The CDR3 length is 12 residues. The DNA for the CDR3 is TGTGCCTGGAGCGAAACGGGAAACATTCAGTACTTC. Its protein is CAWSETGNIQYF.

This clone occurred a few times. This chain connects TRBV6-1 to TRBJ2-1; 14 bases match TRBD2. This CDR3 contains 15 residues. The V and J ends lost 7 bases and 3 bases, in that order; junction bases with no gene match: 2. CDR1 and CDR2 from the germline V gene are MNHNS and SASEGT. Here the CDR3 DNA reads TGTGCCAGCATGGGGACTAGCGGGGGCTACAATGAGCAGTTCTTC. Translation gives CASMGTSGGYNEQFF.

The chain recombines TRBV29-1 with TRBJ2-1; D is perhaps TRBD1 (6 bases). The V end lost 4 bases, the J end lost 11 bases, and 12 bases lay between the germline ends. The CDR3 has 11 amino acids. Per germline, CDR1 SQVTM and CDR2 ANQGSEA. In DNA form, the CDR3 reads TGCAGCGTTGTTTTCAGGGGAAAGCAGTTCTTC. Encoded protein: CSVVFRGKQFF.

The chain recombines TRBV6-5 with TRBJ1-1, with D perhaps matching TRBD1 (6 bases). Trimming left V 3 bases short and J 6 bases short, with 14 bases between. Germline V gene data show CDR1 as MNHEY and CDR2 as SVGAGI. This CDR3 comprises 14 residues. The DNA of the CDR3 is TGTGCCAGCAGTTATAACAGGGCGGTACCTGAAGCTTTCTTT. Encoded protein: CASSYNRAVPEAFF.

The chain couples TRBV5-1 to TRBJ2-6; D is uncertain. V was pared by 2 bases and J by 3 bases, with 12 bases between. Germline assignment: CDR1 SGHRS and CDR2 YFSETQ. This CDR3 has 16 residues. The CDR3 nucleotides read TGCGCCAGCAGCTTCGTCCTAGTAAATGGGGCCAACGTCCTGACTTTC. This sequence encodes CASSFVLVNGANVLTF.

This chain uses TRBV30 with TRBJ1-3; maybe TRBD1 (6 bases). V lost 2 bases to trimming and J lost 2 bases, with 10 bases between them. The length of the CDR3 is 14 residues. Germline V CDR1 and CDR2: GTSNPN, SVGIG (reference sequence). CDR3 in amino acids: CAWSLAGAGNTIYF. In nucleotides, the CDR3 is TGTGCCTGGAGTCTGGCAGGGGCTGGAAACACCATATATTTT.

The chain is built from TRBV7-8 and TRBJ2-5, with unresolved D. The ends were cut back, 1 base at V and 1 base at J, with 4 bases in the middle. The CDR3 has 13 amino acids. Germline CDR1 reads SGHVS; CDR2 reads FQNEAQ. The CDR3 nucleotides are TGTGCCAGCAGCTTAGAGGTCCAAGAGACCCAGTACTTC. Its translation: CASSLEVQETQYF. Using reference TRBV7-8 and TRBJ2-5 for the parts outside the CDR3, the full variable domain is GAGVSQSPRYKVAKRGQDVALRCDPISGHVSLFWYQQALGQGPEFLTYFQNEAQLDKSGLPSDRFFAERPEGSVSTLKIQRTQQEDSAVYLCASSLEVQETQYFGPGTRLLVL.

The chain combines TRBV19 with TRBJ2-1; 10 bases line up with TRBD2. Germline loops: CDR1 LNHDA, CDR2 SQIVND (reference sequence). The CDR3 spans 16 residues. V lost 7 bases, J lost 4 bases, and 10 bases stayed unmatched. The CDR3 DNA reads TGTGCCAGTACCGGGACTAGCGCCCAAACGTACAATGAGCAGTTCTTC. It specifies CASTGTSAQTYNEQFF.

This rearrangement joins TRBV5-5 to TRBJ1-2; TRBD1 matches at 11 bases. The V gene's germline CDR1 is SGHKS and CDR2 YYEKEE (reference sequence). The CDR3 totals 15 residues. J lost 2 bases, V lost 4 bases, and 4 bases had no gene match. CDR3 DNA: TGTGCCAGCAGCCCCCGGACAGGGGGCAACTATGGCTACACCTTC. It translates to CASSPRTGGNYGYTF. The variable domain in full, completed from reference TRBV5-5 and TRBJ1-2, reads DAGVTQSPTHLIKTRGQQVTLRCSPISGHKSVSWYQQVLGQGPQFIFQYYEKEERGRGNFPDRFSARQFPNYSSELNVNALLLGDSALYLCASSPRTGGNYGYTFGSGTRLTVV.

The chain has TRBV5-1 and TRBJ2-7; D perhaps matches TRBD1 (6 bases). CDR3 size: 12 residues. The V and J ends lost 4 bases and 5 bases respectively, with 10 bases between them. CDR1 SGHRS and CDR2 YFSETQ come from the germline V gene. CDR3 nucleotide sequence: TGCGCCAGCAGCCCTACAGGGAACGAGCAGTACTTC. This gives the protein CASSPTGNEQYF.

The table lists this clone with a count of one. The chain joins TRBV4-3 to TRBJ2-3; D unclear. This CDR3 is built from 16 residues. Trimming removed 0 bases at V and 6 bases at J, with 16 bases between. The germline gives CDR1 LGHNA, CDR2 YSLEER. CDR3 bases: TGCGCCAGCAGCCAAGAAGGGTGGGTCTCTAGGGATACGCAGTATTTT. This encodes CASSQEGWVSRDTQYF.

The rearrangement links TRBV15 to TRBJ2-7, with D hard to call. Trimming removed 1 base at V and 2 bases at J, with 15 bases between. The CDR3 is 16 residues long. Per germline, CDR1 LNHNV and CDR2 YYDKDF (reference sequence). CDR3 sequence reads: CATSRGLTEVAYEQYF. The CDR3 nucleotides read TGTGCCACCAGCAGAGGCTTAACCGAGGTGGCCTACGAGCAGTACTTC.

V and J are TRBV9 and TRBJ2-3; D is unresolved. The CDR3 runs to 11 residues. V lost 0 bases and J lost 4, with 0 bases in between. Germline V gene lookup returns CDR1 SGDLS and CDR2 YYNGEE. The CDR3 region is CASSVADTQYF. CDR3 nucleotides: TGTGCCAGCAGCGTAGCAGATACGCAGTATTTT.

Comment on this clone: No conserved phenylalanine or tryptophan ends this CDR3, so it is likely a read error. The CDR3 loop reads CASSIGQGYTEAFL. CDR3 sequence (DNA): TGTGCCAGTAGTATTGGGCAGGGGTACACTGAAGCTTTCCTT. The J gene is TRBJ1-1, the V gene TRBV19; maybe TRBD1 (6 bases). Trimming stripped 3 bases from V and 3 bases from J, with 11 bases between. Germline-derived CDR1 and CDR2 are LNHDA and SQIVND (reference sequence). CDR3 length equals 14 residues.

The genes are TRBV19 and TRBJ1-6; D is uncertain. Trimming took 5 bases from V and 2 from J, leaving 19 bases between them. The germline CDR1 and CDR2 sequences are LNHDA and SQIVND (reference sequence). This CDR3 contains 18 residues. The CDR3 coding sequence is TGTGCCAGTAGTCCCTCCTTGGAAGGGCTCACCTATAATTCACCCCTCCACTTT. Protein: CASSPSLEGLTYNSPLHF.

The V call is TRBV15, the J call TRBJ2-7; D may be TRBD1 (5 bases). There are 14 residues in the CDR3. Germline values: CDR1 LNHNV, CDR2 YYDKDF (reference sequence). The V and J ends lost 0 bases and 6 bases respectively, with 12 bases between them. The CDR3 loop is CATSRDQGMGEQYF. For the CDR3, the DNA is TGTGCCACCAGCAGAGATCAGGGAATGGGCGAGCAGTACTTC.

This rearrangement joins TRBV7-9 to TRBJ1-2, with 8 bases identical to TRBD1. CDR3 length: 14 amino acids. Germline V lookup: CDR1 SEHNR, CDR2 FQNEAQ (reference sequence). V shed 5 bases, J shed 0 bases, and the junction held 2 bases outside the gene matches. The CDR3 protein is CASSPGQANYGYTF. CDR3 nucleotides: TGTGCCAGCAGCCCGGGACAGGCTAACTATGGCTACACCTTC.

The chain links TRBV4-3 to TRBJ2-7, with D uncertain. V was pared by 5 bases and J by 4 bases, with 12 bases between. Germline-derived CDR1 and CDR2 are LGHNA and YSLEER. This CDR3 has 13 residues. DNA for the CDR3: TGCGCCAGCAGCAGGGCAAAGGGTTACGAGCAGTACTTC. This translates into CASSRAKGYEQYF.

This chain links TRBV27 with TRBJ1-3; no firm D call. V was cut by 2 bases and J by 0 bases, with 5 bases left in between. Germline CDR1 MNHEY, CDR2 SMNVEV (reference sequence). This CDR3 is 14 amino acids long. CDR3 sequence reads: CASSLQSSGNTIYF. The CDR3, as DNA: TGTGCCAGCAGTTTACAGAGCTCTGGAAACACCATATATTTT.